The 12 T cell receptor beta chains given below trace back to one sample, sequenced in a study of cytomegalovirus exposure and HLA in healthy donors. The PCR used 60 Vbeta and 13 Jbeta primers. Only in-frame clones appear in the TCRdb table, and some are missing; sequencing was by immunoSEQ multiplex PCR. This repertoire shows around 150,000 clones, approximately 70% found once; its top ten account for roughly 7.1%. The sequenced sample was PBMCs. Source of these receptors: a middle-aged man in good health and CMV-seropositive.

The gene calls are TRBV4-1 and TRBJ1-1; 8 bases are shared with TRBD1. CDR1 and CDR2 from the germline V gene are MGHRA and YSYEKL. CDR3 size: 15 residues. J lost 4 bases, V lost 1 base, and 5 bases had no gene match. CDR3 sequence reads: CASSQVRTGSTEAFF. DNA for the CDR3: TGCGCCAGCAGCCAAGTCCGGACAGGGAGCACTGAAGCTTTCTTT.

CDR3 in DNA: TGTGCCTCGGCCAGGGGGTCGGTGAACACTGAAGCTTTCTTT. Its translation: CASARGSVNTEAFF. V is TRBV7-2 and J is TRBJ1-1, with 7 positions matching TRBD1. CDR1 is SGHTA, CDR2 FQGNSA, per germline. Trimming cost V 11 bases and J 0 bases; bases outside gene matches: 9. The CDR3 runs to 14 residues.

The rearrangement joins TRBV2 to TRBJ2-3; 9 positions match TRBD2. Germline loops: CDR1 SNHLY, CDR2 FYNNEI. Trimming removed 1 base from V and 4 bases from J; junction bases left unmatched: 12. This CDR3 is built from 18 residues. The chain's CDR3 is CASSEERLAVFGPDTQYF. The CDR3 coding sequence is TGTGCCAGCAGTGAAGAGAGACTAGCGGTATTCGGCCCAGATACGCAGTATTTT.

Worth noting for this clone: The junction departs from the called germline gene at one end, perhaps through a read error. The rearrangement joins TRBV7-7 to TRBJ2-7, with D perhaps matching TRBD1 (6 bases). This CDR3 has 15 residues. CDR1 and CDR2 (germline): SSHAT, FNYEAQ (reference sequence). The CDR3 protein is CASSPNLAGAGEQYF. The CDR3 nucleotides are TGTGCTAGCAGCCCAAACTTGGCAGGGGCCGGGGAGCAGTACTTC.

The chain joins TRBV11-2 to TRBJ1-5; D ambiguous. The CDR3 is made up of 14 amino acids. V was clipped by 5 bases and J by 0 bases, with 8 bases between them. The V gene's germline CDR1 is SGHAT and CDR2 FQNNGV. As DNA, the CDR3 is TGTGCCAGCAGCCCGTCTTATAGCAATCAGCCCCAGCATTTT. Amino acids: CASSPSYSNQPQHF.

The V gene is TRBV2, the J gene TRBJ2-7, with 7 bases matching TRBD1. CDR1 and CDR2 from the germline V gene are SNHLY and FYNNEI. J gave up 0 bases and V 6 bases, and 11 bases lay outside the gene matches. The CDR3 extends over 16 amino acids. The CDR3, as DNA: TGTGCCAGCAGATACAGACAGGGATCGAGCTCCTACGAGCAGTACTTC. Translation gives CASRYRQGSSSYEQYF.

CDR3 bases: TGTGCCAGCAAAACTCAGGGTACCATAGGGGGAAACTATTATGGCTACACCTTC. Translating it yields CASKTQGTIGGNYYGYTF. The V and J genes are TRBV27 and TRBJ1-2; D is perhaps TRBD1 (6 bases). The CDR3 covers 18 residues. Germline V lookup: CDR1 MNHEY, CDR2 SMNVEV (reference sequence). V lost 7 bases, J lost 5 bases, and 29 bases lay in between.

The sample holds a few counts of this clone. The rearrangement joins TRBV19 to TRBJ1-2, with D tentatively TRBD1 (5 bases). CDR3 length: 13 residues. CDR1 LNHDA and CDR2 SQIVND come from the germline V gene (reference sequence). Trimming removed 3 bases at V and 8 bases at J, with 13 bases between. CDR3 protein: CASSMSGARGYTF. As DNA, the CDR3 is TGTGCCAGTAGTATGTCTGGGGCTCGGGGCTACACCTTC.

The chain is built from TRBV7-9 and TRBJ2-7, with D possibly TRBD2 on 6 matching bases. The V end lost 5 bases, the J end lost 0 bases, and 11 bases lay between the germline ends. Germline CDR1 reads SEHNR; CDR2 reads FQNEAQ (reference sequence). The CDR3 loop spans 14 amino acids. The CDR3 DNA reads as TGTGCCAGCAGCCCCCCGGGGGTCTCCTACGAGCAGTACTTC. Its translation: CASSPPGVSYEQYF.

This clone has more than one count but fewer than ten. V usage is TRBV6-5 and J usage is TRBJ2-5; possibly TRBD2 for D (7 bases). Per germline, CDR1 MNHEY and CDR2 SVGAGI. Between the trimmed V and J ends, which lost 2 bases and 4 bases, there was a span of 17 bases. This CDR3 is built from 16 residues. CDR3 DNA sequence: TGTGCCAGCAGTTACCGAACGACAGGCGGGGGAGAGACCCAGTACTTC. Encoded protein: CASSYRTTGGGETQYF.

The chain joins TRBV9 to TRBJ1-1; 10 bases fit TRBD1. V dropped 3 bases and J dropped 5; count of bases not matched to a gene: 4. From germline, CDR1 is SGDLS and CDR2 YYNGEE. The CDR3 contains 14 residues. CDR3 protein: CASSARQGATEAFF. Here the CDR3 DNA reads TGTGCCAGCAGCGCCCGACAGGGGGCAACTGAAGCTTTCTTT.

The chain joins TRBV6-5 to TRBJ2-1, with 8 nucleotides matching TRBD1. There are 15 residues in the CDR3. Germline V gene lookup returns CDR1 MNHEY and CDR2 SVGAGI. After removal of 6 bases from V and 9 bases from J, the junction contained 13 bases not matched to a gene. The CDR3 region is CASRPGGQVEGEQFF. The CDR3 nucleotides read TGTGCCAGCAGGCCAGGGGGCCAAGTGGAGGGTGAGCAGTTCTTC.